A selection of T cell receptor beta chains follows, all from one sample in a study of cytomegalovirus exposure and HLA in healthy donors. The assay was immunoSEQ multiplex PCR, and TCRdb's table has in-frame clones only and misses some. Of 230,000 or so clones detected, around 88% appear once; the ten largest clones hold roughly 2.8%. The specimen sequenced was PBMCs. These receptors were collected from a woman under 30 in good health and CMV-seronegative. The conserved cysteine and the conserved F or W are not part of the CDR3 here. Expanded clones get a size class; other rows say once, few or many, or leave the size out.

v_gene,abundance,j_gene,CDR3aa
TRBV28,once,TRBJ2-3,ASSWDWGDTQY
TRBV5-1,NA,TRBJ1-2,ASSLMTENYGYT
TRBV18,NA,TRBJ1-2,ASSLSDSSIYGYT
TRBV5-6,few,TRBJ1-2,ASSIGQGRYGYT
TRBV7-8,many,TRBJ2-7,ASSLDRAHEQY
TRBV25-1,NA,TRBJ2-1,ASTPSLDYNEQF
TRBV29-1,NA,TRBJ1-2,SASSGTGVDGYT
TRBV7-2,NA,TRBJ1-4,ASSFLGGTTNEKLF
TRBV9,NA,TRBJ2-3,ASSLLDRGTDTQY
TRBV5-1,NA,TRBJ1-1,ASSSSGGNTEAF
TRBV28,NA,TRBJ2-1,ASSLVKRGSSYNEQF
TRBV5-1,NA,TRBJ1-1,ASSITPGQPGTEAF
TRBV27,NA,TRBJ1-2,ASSSPTGDYT
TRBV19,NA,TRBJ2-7,ASSAGLVGYEQY
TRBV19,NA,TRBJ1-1,ASSMDRDRGQGTEAF
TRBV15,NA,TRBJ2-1,ATSSAGAPSYNEQF
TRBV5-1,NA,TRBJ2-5,ASSLAGSGDETQY
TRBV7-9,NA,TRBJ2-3,ASSLARTGRTDTQY
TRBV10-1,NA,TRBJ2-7,ASSEFPRGEQY
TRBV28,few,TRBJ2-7,ASSHSYEQY
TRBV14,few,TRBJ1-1,ASSWDRNTEAF
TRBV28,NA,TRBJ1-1,ASITGTENTEAF
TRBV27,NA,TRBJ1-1,ASAGGSGAVNTEAF
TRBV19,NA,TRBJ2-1,ASSPLTSGIDEQF
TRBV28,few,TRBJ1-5,ASSTNSNQPQH
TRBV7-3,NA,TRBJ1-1,ASSSRVGNTEAF
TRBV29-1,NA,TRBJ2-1,SQTGQGDEQF